This is a list of T cell receptor beta chains from one sample in a study of T-cell reconstitution after alpha-beta-depleted transplantation in children. MiXCR, run by TCRdb on the PCR reads, gives a single entry per CDR3 protein. Among over 200,000 distinct CDR3 sequences, approximately 10% were seen once, and the ten largest hold 28%. The sequences come from PBMCs, collected before TCRalphabeta/CD19-depleted stem cell transplant. The receptors originated from a child less than two years old with acute myeloid leukemia, due to receive a stem cell transplant. CDR3s include the opening cysteine and the closing phenylalanine or tryptophan. Each record gives: D gene, V gene, J gene, clone size, CDR3 DNA, CDR3 protein. A D gene is named only where the DNA matches it firmly. Not all rows give a size; the values are once, few, many and, for expanded clones, a class.

>NA|TRBV7-2|TRBJ2-3|few
TGTGCCAGCAGCGGAGACTTTTCAGATACGCAGTATTTT
CASSGDFSDTQYF
>NA|TRBV20-1|TRBJ2-7|many
TGCAGTGCTAGGGGAAGTTTGGCATGGGAGCAGTACTTC
CSARGSLAWEQYF
>NA|TRBV6-1|TRBJ1-5|NA
TGTGCCGGGTCAAGGGGGGGGCGCGGTCAGCCCCAGCATTTT
CAGSRGGRGQPQHF
>NA|TRBV12-3/TRBV12-4|TRBJ2-7|many
TGTGCCAGCATGGCCCACTACGAGCAGTACTTC
CASMAHYEQYF
>TRBD1|TRBV12-3/TRBV12-4|TRBJ1-5|few
TGTGCCAGCAGTCCGGGACAGGGGGTGGGTCAGCCCCAGCATTTT
CASSPGQGVGQPQHF
>NA|TRBV4-2|TRBJ1-4|many
TGTGCCAGCAGCCAGGAGTTACTTGAAAAACTGTTTTTT
CASSQELLEKLFF
>NA|TRBV7-2|TRBJ2-1|many
TGTGCCAGCAGCTTACGCTCCGGAGAGCAGTTCTTC
CASSLRSGEQFF
>NA|TRBV18|TRBJ2-7|many
TGTGCCAGCTCACCGGGGAGTTGGTTGGACGAGCAGTACTTC
CASSPGSWLDEQYF
>TRBD2|TRBV10-3|TRBJ2-2|many
TGTGCCATCAGTGAACCCGGCGGGGGCGGGGAGCTGTTTTTT
CAISEPGGGGELFF
>TRBD2|TRBV7-9|TRBJ2-5|many
TGTGCCAGCAGCTTGGGACTAGCGGACCAAGAGACCCAGTACTTC
CASSLGLADQETQYF
>NA|TRBV7-3|TRBJ2-1|many
TGTGCCAGCAGCGGGAGCTCCTACAATGAGCAGTTCTTC
CASSGSSYNEQFF
>NA|TRBV7-9|TRBJ1-2|many
TGTGCCAGCAGCTTCCGCACGGGGCAGCCGCTAGTCACCTTC
CASSFRTGQPLVTF
>NA|TRBV7-2|TRBJ2-6|many
TGTGCCAGCAGCCCCAGGGTCTTTTGGGCCAACGTCCTGACTTTC
CASSPRVFWANVLTF
>NA|TRBV7-7|TRBJ2-1|many
TGTGCTAGCAGCACCCTTACCGGAGAGCAGTTCTTC
CASSTLTGEQFF
>NA|TRBV7-9|TRBJ2-2|many
TGTGCCAGCAGCTTAGTACGTACAAGGACCGGGGAGCTGTTTTTT
CASSLVRTRTGELFF
>TRBD2|TRBV29-1|TRBJ2-5|many
TGCAGCGTTGACAGGACTAGCGGGAGCCGCAAGACCCAGTACTTC
CSVDRTSGSRKTQYF
>NA|TRBV12-3/TRBV12-4|TRBJ2-7|many
TGTGCCAGCAGTCGCCGGGACGGCTCCTACGAGCAGTACTTC
CASSRRDGSYEQYF
>TRBD1|TRBV15|TRBJ2-7|many
TGTGCCACCAGCGGCCGGACAGGTCCTACTTCCGAGCAGTACTTC
CATSGRTGPTSEQYF
>NA|TRBV4-1|TRBJ1-5|many
TGCGCCAGCAGCCAAGATTTCGGAATCAATCAGCCCCAGCATTTT
CASSQDFGINQPQHF
>NA|TRBV20-1|TRBJ1-4|many
TGCAGTGCTCCGAATGCAACTAATGAAAAACTGTTTTTT
CSAPNATNEKLFF
>TRBD1|TRBV25-1|TRBJ1-1|many
TGTGCCAGCGGACAGGGGGCGAGGACTGAAGCTTTCTTT
CASGQGARTEAFF
>TRBD1|TRBV6-5|TRBJ1-2|many
TGTGCCAGCAGTTACCCCAGGGGGGGGGGCTACACCTTC
CASSYPRGGGYTF
>NA|TRBV10-3|TRBJ2-7|many
TGTGCCATCAGTGCGGCACAGCACAGCTTACCCTACGAGCAGTACTTC
CAISAAQHSLPYEQYF
>NA|TRBV3-1|TRBJ1-1|many
TGTGCCAGCAGCCAAGCGGGACGGTTAAACACTGAAGCTTTCTTT
CASSQAGRLNTEAFF
>TRBD1|TRBV29-1|TRBJ2-2|many
TGCAGCGGTGAACAGGGGACCGGGGAGCTGTTTTTT
CSGEQGTGELFF
>NA|TRBV6-2/TRBV6-3|TRBJ1-2|NA
TGTGCCAGCAGTTACCCAATATGGGGCTGGGGAAACTATGGCTACACCTTC
CASSYPIWGWGNYGYTF
>TRBD1|TRBV10-3|TRBJ2-1|many
TGTGCCATCAGGAGACAGGGGCGCTCCTACAATGAGCAGTTCTTC
CAIRRQGRSYNEQFF
>NA|TRBV3-1|TRBJ2-7|many
TGTGCCACCGAGGGTCAGAGCGACGAGCAGTACTTC
CATEGQSDEQYF
>TRBD2|TRBV6-5|TRBJ2-5|many
TGTGCCAGCAGGACTAGCGGGAGGGCCGCGGCCCAGTACTTC
CASRTSGRAAAQYF
>TRBD2|TRBV5-1|TRBJ2-1|many
TGCGCCAGCAGCGTGTCTAGCGGGAGGGTCCATGAGCAGTTCTTC
CASSVSSGRVHEQFF
>NA|TRBV3-1|TRBJ1-1|many
TGTGCCAGCAGCCAAGCAGAGACTGACACTGAAGCTTTCTTT
CASSQAETDTEAFF
>TRBD2|TRBV20-1|TRBJ2-7|many
TGCAGTGCTACCGGATGGACTAGCGGCTTCTCCTACGAGCAGTACTTC
CSATGWTSGFSYEQYF
>TRBD2|TRBV7-3|TRBJ2-1|NA
TGTGCCAGCAGCGCTAGCGGGAGCTCTGAGCAGTTCTTC
CASSASGSSEQFF
>TRBD2|TRBV5-1|TRBJ2-1|NA
TGCGCCAGCAGCCCCCAGGCGGGAGGGCCCCACAATGAGCAGTTCTTC
CASSPQAGGPHNEQFF
>TRBD1|TRBV7-2|TRBJ2-7|few
TGTGCCAGCAGCTTAGCACCCCCGGGACAGGGGGCCTACGAGCAGTACTTC
CASSLAPPGQGAYEQYF
>TRBD1|TRBV25-1|TRBJ1-2|many
TGTGCCAGCAGTGAGACCGGGACAGGGCCCGCTAGGGGCTACACCTTC
CASSETGTGPARGYTF
>TRBD1|TRBV27|TRBJ1-1|many
TGTGCCAGCAGTCCGACAGGGAAGGTCACTGAAGCTTTCTTT
CASSPTGKVTEAFF
>TRBD1|TRBV7-9|TRBJ1-5|many
TGTGCCAGCAGTGAGGGGACAGTTAGCAATCAGCCCCAGCATTTT
CASSEGTVSNQPQHF
>NA|TRBV28|TRBJ1-4|many
TGTGCCAGCAGTTTTGAAGGAGGGCGGAGGGAAAAACTGTTTTTT
CASSFEGGRREKLFF
>TRBD1|TRBV10-3|TRBJ1-4|many
TGTGCCATCAGCCAGACAGGGTCGGAGGAAAAACTGTTTTTT
CAISQTGSEEKLFF
>NA|TRBV13|TRBJ2-6|many
TGTGCCAGCAGCTTAGCTGGGGCCAACGTCCTGACTTTC
CASSLAGANVLTF
>NA|TRBV5-1|TRBJ1-1|NA
TGCGCCAGCAGCTGGGGTGGGGCGAACACTGAAGCTTTCTTT
CASSWGGANTEAFF
>TRBD2|TRBV20-1|TRBJ2-2|many
TGCAGTGCTAGGATGATCGGGAGGGCCGCCACCGGGGAGCTGTTTTTT
CSARMIGRAATGELFF